This T cell receptor beta chain emerged from a study of regulatory T cells in long-lasting Graves disease (dated by TCRdb to 2020 to 2023). For the study in its entirety: Patients with newly diagnosed Graves' disease had been on antithyroid drugs for under 3 months. Patients with persistent Graves' disease were compared with patients with newly diagnosed Graves' disease using TCR sequencing and RNA sequencing of peripheral blood. The study was conducted in China and was registered as a clinical trial. A total of around 35 samples underwent TCR sequencing: 13 from persistent and about 20 from newly diagnosed Graves' disease patients. Study-wide conclusions, independent of this receptor: Only peripheral blood was studied, because thyroid tissue, the primary lesion, was inaccessible. Sequencing and analysis were limited to the TCR beta chain. TRBV28, TRBJ1-2 and TRBJ2-5 were preferentially used in persistent disease, while TRBV20-1 and TRBJ2-1 were favored in newly diagnosed disease. Lower TCR Shannon entropy and fewer highly expanded clones were observed in persistent Graves' disease patients than in newly diagnosed patients, which suggested clonal expansion. The small sample size was acknowledged by the authors as a limitation that may reduce accuracy. Persistent patients shared more public clonotypes among themselves (2,741) than newly diagnosed patients did (about 900).

What the time point label conveys for this sample: newly diagnosed GD, antithyroid drugs for less than 3 months. For both TCR sequencing and RNA sequencing, RNA was extracted from PBMCs in TRIzol. The diagnosis of Graves' disease followed American Thyroid Association guidelines. Patients were recruited from an endocrinology department in Xi'an, China. From each patient, roughly 9 milliliters of peripheral blood was collected into an EDTA anticoagulant tube. Ficoll Paque Plus density gradient separation was used to isolate PBMCs, and no further T cell sorting was done. RNA quality was checked with an Agilent 2100 Bioanalyzer and agarose gel, and concentration with a NanoDrop 2000. The library was produced with multiplex PCR. Sequencing took place on an Illumina HiSeq 4000. iRepertoire HTBI primers and Arm-PCR amplification of CDR3 regions were used to construct TCR beta libraries. Before sequencing, the PCR products underwent gel purification. As for the original processing: Gene usage analysis of CDR3 amino acid clonotypes relied on the roughly 60 TRBV and around 14 TRBJ segments identified across samples. COPE and FqMerger were used to merge filtered high-quality paired reads into contigs. BLAST was used to align contigs to the IMGT TRBV, TRBD and TRBJ reference genes, and CDR3 was defined following IMGT. Any clonotype with a frequency above 0.1% was classified as a highly expanded clone. Shannon entropy was used to measure repertoire diversity, and the Gini coefficient was used to measure V-J evenness. Public clonotypes were defined as clonotypes shared by more than one individual. TCRdb handled the public reads itself, with Q25 trimming in fastp and clone calling in MiXCR, and kept productive beta chains. Each entry is one CDR3 protein sequence, shown with its most common DNA and genes. TCRdb, rather than the study authors, made the V and J calls. The sample records hundreds of thousands of distinct CDR3 sequences, around 15% of which are singletons. 25% to 30% of the sample is held by the ten biggest clonotypes.

This clonotype occurred many times. This receptor's antigen is unknown. Base qualities are missing; no much larger clone stands one base away. V drops 6 bases and J drops 2 bases, leaving 18 bases in between. The cysteine opens and the phenylalanine closes a CDR3 of 16 amino acids. The DNA shown is the 48-base CDR3, in frame from base 1. The CDR1 and CDR2 encoded by the germline V gene are MDHEN and SYDVKM. These data are also associated with another study on T cells in Graves' hyperthyroidism and ophthalmopathy. The second paper further reports: A patient counted as having stable Graves' hyperthyroidism if no progression to ophthalmopathy occurred over 18 months of follow-up. Hyperthyroidism patients were aged 18 to 65 years and newly diagnosed, with disease duration of less than 2 months. Any patient with an uncontrolled infection, another autoimmune disease, pregnancy or lactation was excluded. Diagnoses were based on clinical symptoms, serum thyroxine and TRAb, thyroid ultrasound and orbital computed tomography. For the first round of RT-PCR on the TCR CDR3, the HTBI primer set was used together with the Qiagen OneStep RT-PCR kit. Most expanded thyroid clonotypes (frequency above 0.001) were also detected in blood, a finding suggesting that blood repertoires may reflect thyroid immune responses. In cross-validation, a model built on a 13 V-J signature told ophthalmopathy apart from stable hyperthyroidism with under 90% sensitivity and roughly 83% specificity, and in testing the same model reached 80%/75%. During validation, the model predicted progression to ophthalmopathy a median of about 6.5 months ahead of onset, with around 65% sensitivity and almost 75% specificity. A discovery cohort of roughly 100 patients, about 44 with Graves' ophthalmopathy and approximately 57 with stable Graves' hyperthyroidism, was used to find distinguishing TCR V-J signatures. Prospective prediction of ophthalmopathy was tested in an independent validation cohort of 18 to 20 hyperthyroidism patients and around 16 patients who later progressed to ophthalmopathy. For training and testing, the 100 or so patients in the discovery cohort were randomly divided in a 7:3 ratio. The study also compared thyroid tissue and blood T-cell repertoires from more than five Graves' hyperthyroidism patients. After sampling, hyperthyroidism patients received methimazole starting at 30 mg daily, and ophthalmopathy patients received high-dose intravenous methylprednisolone. Libraries were constructed in a second round of multiplex PCR, after which size selection and purification were performed. Sequencing of the libraries was done on an Illumina HiSeq2000 using paired-end 100 bp reads. SOAPnuke was used to process the raw data, removing reads that contained adapters or uncalled bases, had a mean Phred below 15, or lacked an exact match to the constant primer or identifier. High-quality paired reads were merged with COPE v1.2.5, and unique nucleotide sequences were defined as clonotypes. MiTCR v1.1 was used to align the clonotypes against IMGT TRBV, TRBD and TRBJ reference segments. Only V-J combinations with frequency above 0.0001, covering 99.2% of repertoires, were analysed. A TCS score was defined as the ratio between F50 (clonal expansion) and ExV (chaos), using BLOSUM62-based TCRdist between CDR3 peptides within each V-J. Welch's t-statistics and random forest reduced around 510 V-J features to 10 to 15, which were used in a naive Bayes classifier (R e1071). No statistical method was used to fix the sample size in advance, and group allocation was not hidden from the investigators. According to the paper, TCR Vbeta CDR3 sequencing was carried out on about 140 peripheral blood samples, which came from fewer than 50 ophthalmopathy, approximately 72 hyperthyroidism and 17 progressor patients.

The sequence came from a man in his forties or fifties with Graves disease. Donor details come from another sample of the same person, matched by shared clones. The chain is made from TRBV28 and TRBJ2-3; the D gene is perhaps TRBD1, from 6 matching bases. Here the sequenced sample was peripheral blood mononuclear cells (PBMCs), taken at new diagnosis, from a patient treated with antithyroid drugs. In nucleotides, the sequence is TGTGCCAGCAGCCTCCTATCACAGGGAGTCACAGATACGCAGTATTTT. It specifies CASSLLSQGVTDTQYF.